Listed here are 3 T cell receptor beta chains from one sample, sequenced in a study of early T cells in non-severe SARS-CoV-2 infection. TCRdb called the 5' RACE reads again in MiXCR, with one record for every CDR3 protein. The data hold some 35,000 distinct CDR3 sequences, with 5% to 6.5% observed a single time. Material: whole blood. Receptors were obtained from an adult who was a healthcare worker with PCR-confirmed SARS-CoV-2 infection or an uninfected control (not recorded which).

This clonotype showed up many times. The V call is TRBV7-9, the J call TRBJ1-1; a possible D gene is TRBD1 (5 bases). Trimming removed 0 bases at V and 6 bases at J, with 14 bases between. The germline CDR1 and CDR2 sequences are SEHNR and FQNEAQ (reference sequence). The length of the CDR3 is 15 residues. The CDR3 DNA follows: TGTGCCAGCAGCTTAGCTGGGGGGAGTGTCGCTGAAGCTTTCTTT. This encodes CASSLAGGSVAEAFF.

Ten or more counts support this clonotype. CDR3 in amino acids: CASSMMGANYEQYF. The CDR3 DNA sequence: TGTGCCAGCAGCATGATGGGGGCGAACTACGAGCAGTACTTC. This rearrangement joins TRBV3-1 to TRBJ2-7; D may be TRBD1 (6 bases). The germline CDR1 and CDR2 sequences are LGHDT and YNNKEL (reference sequence). The CDR3 covers 14 residues. The V gene lost 5 bases and the J gene lost 3 bases, with 14 bases spanning the gap.

The chain carries TRBV5-1 and TRBJ1-2, with TRBD1 identical over 8 bases. The germline V gene has CDR1 SGHRS and CDR2 YFSETQ. The CDR3 contains 14 residues. Trimming at V came to 3 bases and at J to 13 bases, leaving 14 bases not matched to a gene. CDR3 residues: CASSSGPGQEFCTF. CDR3 DNA sequence: TGCGCCAGCAGCTCCGGACCGGGACAGGAGTTCTGCACCTTC.